The 6 T cell receptor beta chains presented below share a single source sample, sequenced in a study of T cell changes during pregnancy in multiple sclerosis. Assay used: immunoSEQ multiplex PCR; TCRdb lists only in-frame clones, some missing. The sample includes roughly 79,000 clones, about nine tenths of them seen just once. The source was CD4+ T cells from peripheral blood mononuclear cells, collected before pregnancy. The receptors derive from a female donor with multiple sclerosis, enrolled in a pregnancy study.

This sequence joins TRBV5-6 and TRBJ1-2; weak D call: TRBD1 (6 bases). The CDR3 has 13 amino acids. Trimming shortened V by 0 bases and J by 7 bases, and 10 bases separated the two germline ends. In germline, CDR1 is SGHDT, CDR2 YYEEEE. The CDR3 nucleotides are TGTGCCAGCAGCTTGGAACAGGGAGTTGGCTACACCTTC. It specifies CASSLEQGVGYTF.

This clone was seen only once. The chain carries TRBV4-1 and TRBJ2-7; D remains ambiguous. Trimming took 4 bases from V and 0 from J, leaving 10 bases between them. Germline V lookup: CDR1 MGHRA, CDR2 YSYEKL. This CDR3 comprises 14 residues. CDR3 sequence: CASSRGFTSYEQYF. Here the CDR3 DNA reads TGCGCCAGCAGCCGAGGATTTACCTCCTACGAGCAGTACTTC.

This chain connects TRBV30 to TRBJ1-2, with unresolved D. This CDR3 region has 16 residues. Per germline, CDR1 GTSNPN and CDR2 SVGIG (reference sequence). V lost 0 bases and J lost 7, with 21 bases in between. The CDR3 DNA reads TGTGCCTGGAGTGTAAGTCGGACCTCTGCTGCGGGTGGCTACACCTTC. Its translation is CAWSVSRTSAAGGYTF.

The chain recombines TRBV13 with TRBJ2-7; D is undetermined. Trimming pared 4 bases from V and 3 bases from J, leaving 13 bases between. The CDR3 is 14 amino acids. CDR1 PRHDT and CDR2 FYEKMQ come from the germline V gene (reference sequence). CDR3 residues: CASSSQRLNYEQYF. The CDR3 DNA is TGTGCCAGCAGCTCCCAGCGTTTGAACTACGAGCAGTACTTC. The variable domain in full, completed from reference TRBV13 and TRBJ2-7, reads AAGVIQSPRHLIKEKRETATLKCYPIPRHDTVYWYQQGPGQDPQFLISFYEKMQSDKGSIPDRFSAQQFSDYHSELNMSSLELGDSALYFCASSSQRLNYEQYFGPGTRLTVT.

This rearrangement joins TRBV30 to TRBJ2-7, with D possibly TRBD2 on 6 matching bases. V lost 0 bases and J lost 9, with 15 bases in between. The germline V gene has CDR1 GTSNPN and CDR2 SVGIG (reference sequence). The CDR3 sequence is 13 residues long. CDR3 nucleotides: TGTGCCTGGAGTGTAGGACGGTGGGGAGGGCAGTACTTC. Translation gives CAWSVGRWGGQYF.

This sequence joins TRBV9 and TRBJ2-5; maybe TRBD2 (6 bases). Between the trimmed V and J ends, which lost 4 bases and 4 bases, there was a span of 11 bases. Germline values: CDR1 SGDLS, CDR2 YYNGEE. The CDR3 is made up of 13 amino acids. In DNA form, the CDR3 reads TGTGCCAGCAGCCCTCAGGGAGGAGAGACCCAGTACTTC. Amino acids: CASSPQGGETQYF.